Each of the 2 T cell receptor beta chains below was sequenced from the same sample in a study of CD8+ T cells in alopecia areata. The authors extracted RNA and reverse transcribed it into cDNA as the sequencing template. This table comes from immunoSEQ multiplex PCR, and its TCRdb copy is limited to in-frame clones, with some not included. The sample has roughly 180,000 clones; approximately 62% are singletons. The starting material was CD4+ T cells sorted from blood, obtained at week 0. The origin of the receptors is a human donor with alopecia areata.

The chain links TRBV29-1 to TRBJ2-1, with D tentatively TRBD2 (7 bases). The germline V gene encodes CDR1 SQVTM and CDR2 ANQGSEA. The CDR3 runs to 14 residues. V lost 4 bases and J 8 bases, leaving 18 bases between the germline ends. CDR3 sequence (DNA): TGCAGCGTTGCCTTTACCTGGGGGGGCGATGAGCAGTTCTTC. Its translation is CSVAFTWGGDEQFF.

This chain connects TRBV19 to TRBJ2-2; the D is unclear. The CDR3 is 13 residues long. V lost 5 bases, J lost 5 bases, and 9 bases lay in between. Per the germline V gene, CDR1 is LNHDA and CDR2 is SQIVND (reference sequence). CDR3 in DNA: TGTGCCAGTAGTGCGGACGGAACCGGGGAGCTGTTTTTT. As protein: CASSADGTGELFF.